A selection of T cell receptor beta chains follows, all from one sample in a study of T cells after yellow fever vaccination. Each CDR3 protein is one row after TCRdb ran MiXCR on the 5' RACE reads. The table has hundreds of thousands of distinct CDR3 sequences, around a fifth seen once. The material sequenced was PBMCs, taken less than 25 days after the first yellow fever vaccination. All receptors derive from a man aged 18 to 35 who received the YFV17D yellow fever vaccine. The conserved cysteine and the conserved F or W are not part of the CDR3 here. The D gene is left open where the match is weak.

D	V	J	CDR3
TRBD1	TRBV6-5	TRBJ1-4	ASSYEGTGYEKLF
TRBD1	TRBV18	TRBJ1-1	ASSPSTGDEAF
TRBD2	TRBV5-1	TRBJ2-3	ASSLGGEGDTQY
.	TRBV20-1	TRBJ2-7	SASDGTHYEQY
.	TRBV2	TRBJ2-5	ASRGTAGETQY
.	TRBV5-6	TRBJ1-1	ASSLRRRNTEAF
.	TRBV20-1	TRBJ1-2	SARRGFDGYT
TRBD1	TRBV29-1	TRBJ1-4	SARTGRNLNEKLF
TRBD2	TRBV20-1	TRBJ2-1	SARVPAGRGEQF
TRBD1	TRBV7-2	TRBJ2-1	ASSLVGTGAYNEQF
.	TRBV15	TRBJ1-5	ATSSEWGPGGRPQH
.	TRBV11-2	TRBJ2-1	ASSWDFRRNEQF
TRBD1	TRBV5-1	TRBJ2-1	ASNPGTGRPNEQF
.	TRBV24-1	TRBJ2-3	ATSSGRRGTGDTQY
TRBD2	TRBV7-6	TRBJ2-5	ASSAGTSGETQY
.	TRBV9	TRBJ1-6	ASSVSPVLNNSPLH
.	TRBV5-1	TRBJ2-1	ASSPQSWNEQF
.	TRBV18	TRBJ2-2	ASSPLVTGELF